The clone carrying this TCR beta chain has only a few counts. Its cognate antigen is unknown. Each diagnosis drew on symptoms, thyroxine, TRAb, thyroid ultrasound and orbital computed tomography findings. V was trimmed by 5 bases and J by 0 bases, leaving 11 bases between them. CDR1 and CDR2 from the germline V gene are MDHEN and SYDVKM. The CDR3 runs 14 residues. The investigators amplified TCR beta CDR3 regions from RNA transcripts. The TCR CDR3 was amplified in a first-round RT-PCR using the HTBI primer set. TCRdb independently ran MiXCR on the multiplex PCR reads; one entry per CDR3 protein. The top ten hold 5% to 7% of the sample, which has fewer than 650,000 distinct CDR3 sequences, approximately 15% seen once. These data belong to a study of T cells in Graves' hyperthyroidism and ophthalmopathy. The overall study: Sampling of peripheral blood happened at initial diagnosis, prior to any treatment. Study results and limitations: The majority of expanded thyroid clonotypes above 0.001 also appeared in blood.

V is TRBV28 and J is TRBJ2-7; D ambiguous. The specimen sequenced was blood. The origin of this receptor is a woman younger than 45 with Graves' hyperthyroidism that later progressed to Graves' ophthalmopathy. In nucleotides, the CDR3 is TGTGCCAGCAGTCTCGGCGCACACTCCTACGAGCAGTACTTC. This translates into CASSLGAHSYEQYF.